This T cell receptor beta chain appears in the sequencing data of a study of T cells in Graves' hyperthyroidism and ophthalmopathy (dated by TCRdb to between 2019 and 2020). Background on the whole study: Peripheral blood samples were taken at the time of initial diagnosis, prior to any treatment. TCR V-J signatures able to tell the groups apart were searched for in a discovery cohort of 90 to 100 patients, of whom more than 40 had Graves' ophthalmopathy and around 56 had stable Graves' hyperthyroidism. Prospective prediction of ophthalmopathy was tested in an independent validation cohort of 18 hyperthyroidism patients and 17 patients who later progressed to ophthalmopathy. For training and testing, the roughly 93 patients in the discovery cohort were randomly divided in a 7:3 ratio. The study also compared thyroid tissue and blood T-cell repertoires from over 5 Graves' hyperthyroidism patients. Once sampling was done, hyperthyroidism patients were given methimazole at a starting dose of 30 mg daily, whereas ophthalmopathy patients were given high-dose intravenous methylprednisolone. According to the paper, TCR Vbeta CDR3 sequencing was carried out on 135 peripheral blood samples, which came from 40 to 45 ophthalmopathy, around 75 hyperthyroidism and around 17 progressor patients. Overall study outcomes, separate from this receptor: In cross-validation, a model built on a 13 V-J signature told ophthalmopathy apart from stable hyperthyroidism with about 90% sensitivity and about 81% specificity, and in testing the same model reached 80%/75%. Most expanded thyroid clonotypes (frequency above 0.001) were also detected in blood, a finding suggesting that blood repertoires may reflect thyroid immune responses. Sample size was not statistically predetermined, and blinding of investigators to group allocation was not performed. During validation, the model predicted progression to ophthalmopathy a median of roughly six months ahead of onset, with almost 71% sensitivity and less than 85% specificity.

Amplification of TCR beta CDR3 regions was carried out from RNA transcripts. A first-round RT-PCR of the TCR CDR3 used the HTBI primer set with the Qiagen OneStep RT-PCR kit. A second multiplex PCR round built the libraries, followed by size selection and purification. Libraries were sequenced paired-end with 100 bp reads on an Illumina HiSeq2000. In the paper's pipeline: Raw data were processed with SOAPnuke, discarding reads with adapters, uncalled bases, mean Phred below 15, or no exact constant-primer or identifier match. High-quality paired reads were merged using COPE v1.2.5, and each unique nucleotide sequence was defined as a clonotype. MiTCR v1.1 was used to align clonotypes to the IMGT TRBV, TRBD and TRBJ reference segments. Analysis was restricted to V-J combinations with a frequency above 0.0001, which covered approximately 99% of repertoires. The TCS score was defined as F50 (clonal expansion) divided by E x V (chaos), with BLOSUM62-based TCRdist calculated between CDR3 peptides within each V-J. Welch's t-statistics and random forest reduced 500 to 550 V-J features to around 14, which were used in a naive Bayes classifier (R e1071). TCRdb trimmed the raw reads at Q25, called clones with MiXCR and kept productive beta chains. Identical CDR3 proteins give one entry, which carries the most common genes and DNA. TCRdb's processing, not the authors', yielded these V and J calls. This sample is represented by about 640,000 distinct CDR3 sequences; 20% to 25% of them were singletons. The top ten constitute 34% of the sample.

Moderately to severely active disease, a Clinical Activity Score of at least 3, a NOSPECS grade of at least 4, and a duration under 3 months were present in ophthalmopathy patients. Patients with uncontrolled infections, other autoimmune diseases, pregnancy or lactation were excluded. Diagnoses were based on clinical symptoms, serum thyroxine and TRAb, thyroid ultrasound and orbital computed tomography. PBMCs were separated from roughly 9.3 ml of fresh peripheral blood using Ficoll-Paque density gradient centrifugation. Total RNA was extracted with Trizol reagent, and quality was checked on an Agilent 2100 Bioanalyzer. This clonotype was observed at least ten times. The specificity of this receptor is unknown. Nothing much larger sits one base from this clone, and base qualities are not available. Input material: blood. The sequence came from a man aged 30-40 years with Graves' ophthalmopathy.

The bases read TGTGCCAGCAGCCAAGATACCCTTACGCAGTATTTT. It translates as CASSQDTLTQYF. The sequence is built from TRBV3-1 and TRBJ2-3; no confident D gene assignment can be made. For CDR1 and CDR2, the germline V gene (reference sequence) lists LGHDT and YNNKEL. The V end loses 0 bases and the J end loses 8 bases, and a stretch of 6 bases separates them. Taken from cysteine to phenylalanine, the CDR3 has 12 residues. Only the CDR3 part of the read is kept: 36 bases, read in frame from the first base.